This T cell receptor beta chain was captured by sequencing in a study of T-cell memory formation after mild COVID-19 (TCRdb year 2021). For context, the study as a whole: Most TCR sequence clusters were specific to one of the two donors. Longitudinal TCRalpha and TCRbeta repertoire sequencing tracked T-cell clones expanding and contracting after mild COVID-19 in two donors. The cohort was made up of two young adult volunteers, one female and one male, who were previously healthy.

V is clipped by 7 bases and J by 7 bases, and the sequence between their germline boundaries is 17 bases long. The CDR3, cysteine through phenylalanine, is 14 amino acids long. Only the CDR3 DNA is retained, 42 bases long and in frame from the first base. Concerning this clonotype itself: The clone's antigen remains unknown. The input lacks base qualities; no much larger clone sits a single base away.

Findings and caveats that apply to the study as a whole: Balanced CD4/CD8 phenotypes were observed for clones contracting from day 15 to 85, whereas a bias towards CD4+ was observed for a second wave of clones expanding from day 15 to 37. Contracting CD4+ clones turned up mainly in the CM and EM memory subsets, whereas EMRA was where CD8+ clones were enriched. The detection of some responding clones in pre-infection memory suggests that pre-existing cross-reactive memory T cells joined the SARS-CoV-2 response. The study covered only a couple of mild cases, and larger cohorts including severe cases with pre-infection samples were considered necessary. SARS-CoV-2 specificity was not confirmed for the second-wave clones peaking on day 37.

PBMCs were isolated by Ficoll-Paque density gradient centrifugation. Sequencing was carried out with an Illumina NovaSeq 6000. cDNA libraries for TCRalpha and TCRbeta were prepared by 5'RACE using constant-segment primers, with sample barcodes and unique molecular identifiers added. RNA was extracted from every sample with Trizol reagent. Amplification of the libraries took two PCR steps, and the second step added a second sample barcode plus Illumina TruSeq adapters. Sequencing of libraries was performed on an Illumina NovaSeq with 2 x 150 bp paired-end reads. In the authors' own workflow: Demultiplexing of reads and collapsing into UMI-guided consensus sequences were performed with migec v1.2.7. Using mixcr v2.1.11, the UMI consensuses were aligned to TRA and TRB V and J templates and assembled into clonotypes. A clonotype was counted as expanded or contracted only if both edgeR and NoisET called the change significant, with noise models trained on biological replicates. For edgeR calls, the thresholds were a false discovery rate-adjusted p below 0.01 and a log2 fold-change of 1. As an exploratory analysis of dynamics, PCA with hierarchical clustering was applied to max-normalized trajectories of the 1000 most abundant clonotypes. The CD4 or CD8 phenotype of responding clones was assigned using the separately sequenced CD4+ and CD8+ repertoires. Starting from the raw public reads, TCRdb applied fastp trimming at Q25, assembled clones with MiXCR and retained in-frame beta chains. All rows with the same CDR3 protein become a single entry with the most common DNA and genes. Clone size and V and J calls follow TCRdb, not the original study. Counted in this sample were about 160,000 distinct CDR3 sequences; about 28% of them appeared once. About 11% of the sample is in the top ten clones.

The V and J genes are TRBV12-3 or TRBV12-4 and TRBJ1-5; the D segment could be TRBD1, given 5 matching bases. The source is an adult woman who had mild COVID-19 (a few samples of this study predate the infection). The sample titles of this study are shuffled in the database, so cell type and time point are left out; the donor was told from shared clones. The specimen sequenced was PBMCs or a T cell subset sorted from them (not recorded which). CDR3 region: CASTLDGGGQPQHF. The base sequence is TGTGCCAGCACCCTTGATGGGGGGGGACAGCCCCAGCATTTT.